This T cell receptor beta chain came from a study of cytomegalovirus exposure and HLA in healthy donors (dated by TCRdb to about 2017). In the study overall: In an earlier analysis of about 560 of the donors, 276 Gb of sequence data and 120 million or so unique TCR beta sequences from 150 million to 200 million T cells were reported. HLA typing covered class I and class II loci at four-digit resolution. To decide whether each TCR beta V gene segment behaved as functional or pseudogenic, an earlier analysis of nearly 600 of the donors relied on high-throughput TCR beta sequencing. To predict cytomegalovirus infection status, the study brought together high-throughput TCR immunosequencing, statistical association of individual TCRs with disease status, and machine learning. Besides the first cohort of about 730 subjects, a separate validation cohort made up of 120 different subjects was used. Donor age, sex, ethnicity and CMV serostatus were collected together with the repertoire data. A handful of DR-DQ haplotypes were handled as single units for association and clustering because linkage in the cohort was strong. The study aimed to test whether signatures of past pathogen exposure could be identified by cataloging public T cell receptors. An early release covering roughly 600 HLA-typed donors comprised roughly 300 gigabases of sequencing data and roughly 86 million unique TCR sequences. In a later analysis, previously published TCR beta repertoires from hundreds of donors were re-analyzed and high-resolution HLA genotyping was added so that TCR occurrence patterns could be studied. All discovery cohort repertoires had been generated using a single sequencing platform. Of the roughly 390 genotyped donors, 65% to 90% fell in the genetic ancestry cluster associated with self-reported Caucasian donors. Across some 400 genotyped donors of the cohort, an average of roughly 250,000 unique TCR beta nucleotide sequences per donor were sequenced, and around 19% of those sequences were non-productive. The study used immunosequencing to profile the T cell repertoires of 666 subjects and linked those repertoires to cytomegalovirus serostatus. The later analysis used no new phenotypic data to find candidate immune exposures, relying instead on TCR beta sequences and their occurrence across donors. The number of typed donors differed by locus: about 629-640 for A, B, C, DRB1 and DQB1; roughly 510 for DQA1; fewer than 610 for DPA1; and some 430 for DPB1. A later genetic analysis took genome-wide SNP genotypes for 398 of the 666 donors and used that subset as a discovery cohort. The full study reports these points: A group of highly shared sequence variants was considered likely to be a technical artifact of the sequencing pipeline. A further reported finding was that TCR beta sequences accurately predicted the HLA-A and HLA-B alleles for most subjects in the first cohort. In an earlier analysis of several hundred of the donors, most TCR beta V segments were observed in productive rearrangements about 90% or about 30% of the time, broadly matching IMGT annotations. In vitro tests confirmed that a few of the cytomegalovirus-associated TCR beta chains recognize cytomegalovirus antigens. HLA typing was unavailable for some donors at each locus, so association tests used only the typed subset. According to a later analysis, parvovirus B19, influenza, CMV and Epstein-Barr virus appeared linked to several top co-occurrence clusters. A later genetic analysis associated a missense DCLRE1C variant with V-gene and J-gene trimming of TCR beta chains, and an independent cohort replicated the association. Because counts were too low, some 17 rarely observed V segments, including chromosome 9 orphons, were excluded from the earlier analysis of 587 of the donors. CMV serostatus was the only immune exposure information available for the cohort. It was suggested by the authors that the approach could potentially be generalized to other disease states and immunological phenotypes. Linkage disequilibrium might explain the correlated functional status among segregating V segments, but an unknown experimental factor could not be excluded. Most TCR sequences were observed very rarely across donors, whereas some public TCRs were present in many individuals. Some IMGT-functional V segments, including TRBV6-2 and TRBV6-3, could not be told apart with the 87-base-pair reads, so those segments were excluded. When HLA alleles, especially DR and DQ, strongly co-occurred, TCR associations were difficult to assign to individual alleles. In a later analysis, TCR association rates were found to vary across HLA loci, with the most associated TCRs seen for DRB1 alleles and the fewest for HLA-C alleles. Compared with the approximately 600-donor mean, donors in an Asian-associated ancestry cluster had fewer N-insertions in productive TCRs, according to a later genetic analysis. Sequencing depth was assumed to be roughly uniform across donors in the presence/absence analyses, though that assumption may not hold. In a later analysis, HLA-associated TCR beta chains showed more clonal expansion and lower generation probabilities than non-associated chains that were equally common. A later analysis associated about 17,000 TCR beta sequences with specific HLA alleles at a false discovery rate of 0.05. In a later analysis, most CMV-associated TCR beta chains were found to appear HLA-restricted, with HLA associations seemingly driven largely by CMV exposure. The classifier was reported to diagnose cytomegalovirus status with high specificity and sensitivity in both the original and validation cohorts. In the study, 150 to 200 TCR beta chains were listed as associated with cytomegalovirus. The cohort was sequenced for TCR beta chains only, and without alpha or paired-chain data the features that could be detected were limited.

For CDR1 and CDR2, the germline V gene (reference sequence) lists SEHNR and FQNEAQ. Inclusive of the bounding cysteine and phenylalanine, the CDR3 is 15 residues long. CDR3 DNA is the only sequence kept; it has 45 bases, read in frame from the first base. Relative to germline, V is 2 bases shorter and J is 2 bases shorter, with 12 bases between their ends. In total, 500 to 700 healthy bone marrow donors made up the cohort. At the time of sampling, every cohort member was nominally healthy, though immune exposures that went unrecorded were likely present. The donor tested CMV seronegative, placing the donor among the approximately 400 seronegative members of the cohort. A peripheral blood sample was provided by each donor, and peripheral blood mononuclear cells were used for TCR beta sequencing. The Qiagen DNeasy Blood Extraction Kit was used to extract genomic DNA from the blood cell samples. Libraries came from the immunoSEQ multiplex PCR assay. For the multiplex PCR, a mixture combining 60 forward primers for TCR Vbeta segments and 13 reverse primers for TCR Jbeta segments was used. Amplification of the CDR3 region of rearranged TCR beta genes was performed with a multiplex PCR assay on genomic DNA. Amplified TCR beta libraries were sequenced as 87-base-pair reads on the Illumina HiSeq System. In the authors' own workflow: A later analysis counted tens of millions of unique TCR beta chains across the 550 to 700 repertoires, and some 11 million of these chains were shared by at least two donors. To remove PCR and sequencing errors, raw reads were error-corrected and collapsed into unique sequences using a nearest-neighbor algorithm that merged closely related sequences. Alignment of CDR3 sequences to IMGT reference sequences was used to assign V, D and J gene segments. Each retained sequence needed at least a six-nucleotide match to both a V gene segment and a J gene segment. Rearrangements were called productive when the CDR3 lacked stop codons and stayed in frame with V and J; all others were non-productive. CDR3 was defined according to IMGT convention as the region running from the second conserved V-encoded cysteine to the conserved J-encoded phenylalanine. The earlier analysis of about 560 of the donors excluded any sequence lacking an unambiguous match to a single V gene segment. In an earlier analysis of approximately 560 of the donors, a V segment was called functional when productive rearrangements were above 56.7%, and segregating when the standard deviation between donors exceeded 5%. A statistical classification framework was developed to diagnose cytomegalovirus status using the catalog of TCR beta chain sequences. V and J gene assignment, in a later analysis, came from comparing TCR nucleotide sequences with IMGT/GENE-DB human TR gene sequences. The TCRdist pipeline was used in a later analysis to assign CDR3 sequences and most-parsimonious VDJ recombination scenarios. In a later analysis, every TCR beta chain was defined by the combination of its CDR3 amino acid sequence and its V-gene family, and reads without a unique V-gene family were dropped. As a way to deal with suspected cross-contamination and a sequencing artifact, a later analysis dropped 450 to 700 nucleotide sequences that were highly shared and had low generation probability. In a later analysis, a clonal expansion index was calculated for each public chain from normalized within-repertoire ranks of inferred template counts. A later analysis computed generation probabilities with a VDJ recombination model fitted to out-of-frame rearrangements, and checked the results against IGoR. In a later analysis, TCR-TCR, TCR-HLA and TCR-CMV co-occurrence was scored with hypergeometric tests, and a repertoire-size bias correction was applied to TCR pairs. To estimate false discovery rates, a later analysis permuted the HLA or CMV assignments 20 times. In a later analysis, co-occurring TCRs were grouped using DBSCAN, with TCRdist sequence similarity added in when clustering inside HLA-allele-positive subsets. For co-occurrence clustering, repertoires with fewer than 30,000 or more than 120,000 public chains were excluded, along with four or five repertoires with anomalous nucleotide sharing. This is the immuneACCESS table as TCRdb keeps it, with only in-frame sequences that have V and J called. A part of the clones is gone; compared with another copy, unresolved V genes explain less than half, and the rest is unexplained. D and trimming were read from the DNA, whereas the V and J calls and clone size are those reported in that table. The sample table records some 150,000 clones. 2.2% of the sample comes from the top ten.

As for this clone: Its antigen specificity is not known.

Material for sequencing was PBMCs. The TCR was taken from a woman between 18 and 29 years old in good health and CMV-seronegative. The chain was built from TRBV7-9 and TRBJ1-1, with the D gene call left open. CDR3 protein: CASSLRRELNTEAFF. The nucleotides read TGTGCCAGCAGCTTAAGGAGGGAACTAAACACTGAAGCTTTCTTT.